This T cell receptor (beta chain) was sequenced for a study of blood T cell repertoires in COVID-19. Study summary: Samples representing acute and convalescent COVID-19 were sourced from the United States, Italy and Spain. The cDNA or gDNA used as material had been derived from T cells, B-cell-depleted T cells, or PBMCs.

Authors' methods: Amplification of reference gene primers provided the estimated nucleated cell counts. The data were produced by immunoSEQ multiplex PCR, yet TCRdb's version contains in-frame clones alone and is incomplete. V, J and clone size are taken as reported in that table, and D and trimming were inferred from the DNA itself. The sample yields 200,000 to 300,000 clones, approximately 81% seen once. The ends were cut back, 2 bases at V and 5 bases at J, with 16 bases in the middle. Per the germline V gene, CDR1 is MDHEN and CDR2 is SYDVKM. This CDR3 is 15 amino acids long. What was sequenced was peripheral blood. V and J are TRBV28 and TRBJ2-7, with a tentative D call TRBD1 (6 bases). The source is a woman older than 75 with acute or convalescent COVID-19. This chain's CDR3 is CASSLGFSQGDEQYF. In DNA form, the CDR3 reads TGTGCCAGCAGTTTAGGGTTTTCACAGGGCGACGAGCAGTACTTC.